One sample yielded the 2 T cell receptor beta chains listed below, sequenced in a study of T cells in Graves' hyperthyroidism and ophthalmopathy. TCR beta CDR3 region amplification was performed from RNA transcripts. With the HTBI primer set, the TCR CDR3 went through a first round of RT-PCR. Using its own MiXCR run on the multiplex PCR reads, TCRdb lists one record per CDR3 protein. The sample yields about 570,000 distinct CDR3 sequences, about 15% seen once. Sequenced input: blood. These receptors all come from a woman in her forties with Graves' hyperthyroidism.

In this sample, this clonotype turned up many times. This chain connects TRBV2 to TRBJ2-7, with TRBD2 identical over 13 bases. The CDR3 has 17 residues. J was trimmed by 0 bases and V by 2 bases; bases with no gene match: 4. The germline gives CDR1 SNHLY, CDR2 FYNNEI. CDR3 sequence reads: CASSELGTSGTSYEQYF. The CDR3 bases are TGTGCCAGCAGTGAATTAGGGACTAGCGGGACCTCCTACGAGCAGTACTTC.

The chain has TRBV5-1 and TRBJ2-6; the D gene is possibly TRBD2 (6 bases). Deletions cut 6 bases from V and 0 bases from J, with 19 bases between. The CDR3 totals 18 residues. Germline lookup yields CDR1 SGHRS and CDR2 YFSETQ. DNA of the CDR3: TGCGCCAGCAACTTTGGGGGACTCCAGAGCTCTGGGGCCAACGTCCTGACTTTC. Translated: CASNFGGLQSSGANVLTF.